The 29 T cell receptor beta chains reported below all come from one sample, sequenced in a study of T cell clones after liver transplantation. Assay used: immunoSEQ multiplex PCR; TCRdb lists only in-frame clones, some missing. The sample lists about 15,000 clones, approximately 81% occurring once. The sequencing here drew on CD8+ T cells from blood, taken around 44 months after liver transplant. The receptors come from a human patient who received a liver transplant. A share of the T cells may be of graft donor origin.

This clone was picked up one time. CDR3 sequence reads: CASSSTGDSYNEQFF. The CDR3 region has the DNA TGTGCCAGCAGCTCTACAGGGGACTCCTACAATGAGCAGTTCTTC. The J gene is TRBJ2-1, the V gene TRBV7-9; 7 bases align to TRBD1. The CDR3 is made up of 15 amino acids. Trimming cost V 4 bases and J 0 bases; bases outside gene matches: 3. The germline V gene encodes CDR1 SEHNR and CDR2 FQNEAQ (reference sequence).

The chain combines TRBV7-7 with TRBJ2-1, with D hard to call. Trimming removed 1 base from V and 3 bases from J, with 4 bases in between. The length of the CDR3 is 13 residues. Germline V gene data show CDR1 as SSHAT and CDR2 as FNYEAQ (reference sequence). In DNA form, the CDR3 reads TGTGCCAGCAGCTTAGAGCGCTACAATGAGCAGTTCTTC. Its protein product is CASSLERYNEQFF.

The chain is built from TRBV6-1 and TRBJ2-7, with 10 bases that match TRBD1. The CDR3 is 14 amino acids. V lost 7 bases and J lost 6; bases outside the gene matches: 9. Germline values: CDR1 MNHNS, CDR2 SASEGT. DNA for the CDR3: TGTGCCAGCACCCGGGACAGGGGAACGTTCGAGCAGTACTTC. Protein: CASTRDRGTFEQYF.

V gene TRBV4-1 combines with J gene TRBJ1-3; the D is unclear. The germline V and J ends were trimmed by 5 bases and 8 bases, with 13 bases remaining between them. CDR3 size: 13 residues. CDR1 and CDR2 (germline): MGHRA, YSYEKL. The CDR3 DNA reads TGCGCCAGCAGCGACATGGCAGGATACACCATATATTTT. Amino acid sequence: CASSDMAGYTIYF.

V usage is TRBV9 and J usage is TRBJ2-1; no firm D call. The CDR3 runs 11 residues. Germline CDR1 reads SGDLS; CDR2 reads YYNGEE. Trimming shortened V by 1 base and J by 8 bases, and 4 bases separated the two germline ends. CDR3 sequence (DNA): TGTGCCAGCAGCGTATCCGATGAGCAGTTCTTC. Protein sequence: CASSVSDEQFF.

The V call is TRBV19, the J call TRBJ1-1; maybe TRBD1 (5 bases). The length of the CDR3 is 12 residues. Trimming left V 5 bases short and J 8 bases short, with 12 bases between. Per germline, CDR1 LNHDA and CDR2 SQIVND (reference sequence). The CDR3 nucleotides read TGTGCCAGTAGTGCGACGGGACTGGAAGCTTTCTTT. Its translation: CASSATGLEAFF.

CDR3 DNA: TGTGCCAGCAGCTTCGCCCCCACAGGGTATGACAATCAGCCCCAGCATTTT. It codes for CASSFAPTGYDNQPQHF. The chain joins TRBV5-6 to TRBJ1-5; D is possibly TRBD1 (6 bases). The CDR3 spans 17 residues. V was clipped by 2 bases and J by 3 bases, with 18 bases between them. Germline V gene data show CDR1 as SGHDT and CDR2 as YYEEEE.

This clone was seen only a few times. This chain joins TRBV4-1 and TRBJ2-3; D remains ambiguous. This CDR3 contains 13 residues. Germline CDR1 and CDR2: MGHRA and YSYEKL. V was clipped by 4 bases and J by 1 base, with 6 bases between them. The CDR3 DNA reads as TGCGCCAGCAGCCCCCCGGGCACAGATACGCAGTATTTT. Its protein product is CASSPPGTDTQYF.

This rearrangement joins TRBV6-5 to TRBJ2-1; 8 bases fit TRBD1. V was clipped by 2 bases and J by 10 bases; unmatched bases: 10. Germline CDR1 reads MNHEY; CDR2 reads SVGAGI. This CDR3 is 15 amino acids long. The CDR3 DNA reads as TGTGCCAGCAGTTACGTCACAGGGGGATTAGGGGAGCAGTTCTTC. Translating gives CASSYVTGGLGEQFF.

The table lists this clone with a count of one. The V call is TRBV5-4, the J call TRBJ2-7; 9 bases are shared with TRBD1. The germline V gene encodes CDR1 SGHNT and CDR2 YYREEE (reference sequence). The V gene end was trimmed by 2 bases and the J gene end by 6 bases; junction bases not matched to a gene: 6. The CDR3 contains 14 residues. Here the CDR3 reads CASSFSGTGSEQYF. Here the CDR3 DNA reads TGTGCCAGCAGCTTCTCCGGGACAGGGAGCGAGCAGTACTTC.

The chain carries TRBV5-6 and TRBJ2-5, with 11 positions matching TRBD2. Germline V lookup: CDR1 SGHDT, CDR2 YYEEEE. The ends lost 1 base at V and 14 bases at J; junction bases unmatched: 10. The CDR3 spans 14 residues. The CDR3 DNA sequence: TGTGCCAGCAGCTTGAGACTAGCGGGATCTCTGCTCTACTTC. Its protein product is CASSLRLAGSLLYF. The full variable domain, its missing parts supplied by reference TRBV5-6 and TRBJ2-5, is DAGVTQSPTHLIKTRGQQVTLRCSPKSGHDTVSWYQQALGQGPQFIFQYYEEEERQRGNFPDRFSGHQFPNYSSELNVNALLLGDSALYLCASSLRLAGSLLYFGPGTRLLVL.

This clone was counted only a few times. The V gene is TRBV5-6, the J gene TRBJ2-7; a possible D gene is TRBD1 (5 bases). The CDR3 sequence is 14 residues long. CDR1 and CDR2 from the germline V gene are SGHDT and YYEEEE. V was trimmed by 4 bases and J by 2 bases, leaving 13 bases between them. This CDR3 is CASSLLQVTYEQYF. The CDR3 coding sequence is TGTGCCAGCAGCCTTTTACAGGTCACCTACGAGCAGTACTTC.

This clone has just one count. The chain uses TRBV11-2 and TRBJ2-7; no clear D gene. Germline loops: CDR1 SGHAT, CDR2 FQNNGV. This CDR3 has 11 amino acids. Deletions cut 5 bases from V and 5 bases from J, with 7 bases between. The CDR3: CASSKYHEQYF. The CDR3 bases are TGTGCCAGCAGCAAGTACCACGAGCAGTACTTC.

CDR3 region: CASSVEQGSYGYTF. The CDR3 DNA sequence: TGTGCCAGCAGCGTAGAACAGGGGTCCTATGGCTACACCTTC. The chain joins TRBV9 to TRBJ1-2, with 7 nucleotides matching TRBD1. Looked up from germline, CDR1 is SGDLS and CDR2 is YYNGEE. The CDR3 is made up of 14 amino acids. Trimming removed 0 bases from V and 4 bases from J; junction bases left unmatched: 3.

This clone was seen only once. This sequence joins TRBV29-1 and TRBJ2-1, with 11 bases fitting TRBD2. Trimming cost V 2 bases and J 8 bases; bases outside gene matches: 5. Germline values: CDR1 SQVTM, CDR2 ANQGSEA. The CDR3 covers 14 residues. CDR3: CSVELAGGAYEQFF. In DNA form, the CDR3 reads TGCAGCGTTGAACTAGCGGGGGGTGCTTATGAGCAGTTCTTC.

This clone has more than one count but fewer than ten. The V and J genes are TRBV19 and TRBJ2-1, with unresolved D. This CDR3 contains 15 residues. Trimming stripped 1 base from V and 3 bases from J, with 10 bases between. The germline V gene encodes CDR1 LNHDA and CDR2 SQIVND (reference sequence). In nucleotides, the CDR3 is TGTGCCAGTAGTATAGCTTCCTACGGCTACAATGAGCAGTTCTTC. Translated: CASSIASYGYNEQFF.

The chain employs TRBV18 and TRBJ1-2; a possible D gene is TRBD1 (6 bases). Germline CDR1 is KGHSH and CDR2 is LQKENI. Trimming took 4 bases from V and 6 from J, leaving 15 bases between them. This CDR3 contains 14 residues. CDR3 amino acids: CASSLPGGQNGYTF. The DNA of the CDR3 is TGTGCCAGCTCACTCCCCGGGGGCCAGAATGGCTACACCTTC.

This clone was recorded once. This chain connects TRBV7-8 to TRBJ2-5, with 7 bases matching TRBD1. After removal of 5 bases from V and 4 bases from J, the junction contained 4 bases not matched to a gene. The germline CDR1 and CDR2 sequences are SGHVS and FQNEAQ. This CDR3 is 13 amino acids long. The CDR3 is CASSPRQGETQYF. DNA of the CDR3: TGTGCCAGCAGCCCCAGACAGGGAGAGACCCAGTACTTC.

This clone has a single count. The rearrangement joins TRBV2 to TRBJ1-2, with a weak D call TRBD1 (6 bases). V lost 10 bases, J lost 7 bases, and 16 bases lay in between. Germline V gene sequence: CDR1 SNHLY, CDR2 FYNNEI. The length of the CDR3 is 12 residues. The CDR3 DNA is TGTGCCACCCCTCGGGGGGGCTTTGGCTACACCTTC. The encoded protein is CATPRGGFGYTF.

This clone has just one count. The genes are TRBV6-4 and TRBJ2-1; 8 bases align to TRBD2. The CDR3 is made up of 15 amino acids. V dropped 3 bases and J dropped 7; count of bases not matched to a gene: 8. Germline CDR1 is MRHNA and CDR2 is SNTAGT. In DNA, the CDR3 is TGTGCCAGCAGTGAACTAGCGGACCAGGGAAATGAGCAGTTCTTC. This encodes CASSELADQGNEQFF.

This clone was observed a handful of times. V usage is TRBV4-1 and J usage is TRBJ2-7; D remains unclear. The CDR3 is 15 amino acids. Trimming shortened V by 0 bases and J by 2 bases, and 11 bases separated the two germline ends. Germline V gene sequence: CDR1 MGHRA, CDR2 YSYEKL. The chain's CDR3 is CASSQDLGGPYEQYF. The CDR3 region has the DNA TGCGCCAGCAGCCAAGATCTTGGTGGACCCTACGAGCAGTACTTC.

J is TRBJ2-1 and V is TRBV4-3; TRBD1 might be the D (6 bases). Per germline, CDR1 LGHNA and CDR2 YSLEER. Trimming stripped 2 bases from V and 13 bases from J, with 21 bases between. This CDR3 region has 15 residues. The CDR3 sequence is CASSQSRFAGEEQFF. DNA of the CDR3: TGCGCCAGCAGCCAAAGTCGATTCGCAGGGGAAGAACAGTTCTTC.

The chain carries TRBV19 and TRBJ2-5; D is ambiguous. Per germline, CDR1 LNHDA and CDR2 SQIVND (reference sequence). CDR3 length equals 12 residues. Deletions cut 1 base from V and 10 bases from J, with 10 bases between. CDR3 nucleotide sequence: TGTGCCAGTAGTATAGGAGGAGATGACCAGTACTTC. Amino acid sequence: CASSIGGDDQYF.

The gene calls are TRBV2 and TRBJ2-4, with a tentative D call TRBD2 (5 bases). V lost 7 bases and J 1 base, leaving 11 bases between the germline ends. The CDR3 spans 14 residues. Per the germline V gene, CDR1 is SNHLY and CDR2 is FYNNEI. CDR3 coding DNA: TGTGCCAGCACGAGGGTCTTCGCCAAAAACATTCAGTACTTC. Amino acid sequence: CASTRVFAKNIQYF.

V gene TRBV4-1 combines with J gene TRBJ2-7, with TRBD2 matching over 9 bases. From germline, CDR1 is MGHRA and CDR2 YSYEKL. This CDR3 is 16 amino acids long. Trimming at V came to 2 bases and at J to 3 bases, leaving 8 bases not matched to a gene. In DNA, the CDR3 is TGCGCCAGCAGCCAAAACCCGACTAGCGGTCTCTACGAGCAGTACTTC. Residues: CASSQNPTSGLYEQYF.

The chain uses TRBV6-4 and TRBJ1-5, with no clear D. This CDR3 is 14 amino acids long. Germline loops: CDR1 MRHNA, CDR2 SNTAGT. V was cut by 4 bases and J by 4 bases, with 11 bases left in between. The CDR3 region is CASSAVPGNQPQHF. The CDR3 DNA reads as TGTGCCAGCAGTGCGGTACCGGGGAATCAGCCCCAGCATTTT.

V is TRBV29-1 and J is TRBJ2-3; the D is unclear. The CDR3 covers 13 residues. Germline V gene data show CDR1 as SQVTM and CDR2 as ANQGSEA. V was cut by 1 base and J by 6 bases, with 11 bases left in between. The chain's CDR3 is CSVEVAGSDTQYF. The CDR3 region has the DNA TGCAGCGTTGAAGTTGCAGGTTCGGATACGCAGTATTTT.

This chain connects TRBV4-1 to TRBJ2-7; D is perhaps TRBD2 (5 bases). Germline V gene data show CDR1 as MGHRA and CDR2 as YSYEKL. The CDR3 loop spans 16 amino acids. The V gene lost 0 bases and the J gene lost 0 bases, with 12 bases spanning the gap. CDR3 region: CASSQDYSEGSYEQYF. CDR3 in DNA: TGCGCCAGCAGCCAAGATTACTCCGAGGGCTCCTACGAGCAGTACTTC.

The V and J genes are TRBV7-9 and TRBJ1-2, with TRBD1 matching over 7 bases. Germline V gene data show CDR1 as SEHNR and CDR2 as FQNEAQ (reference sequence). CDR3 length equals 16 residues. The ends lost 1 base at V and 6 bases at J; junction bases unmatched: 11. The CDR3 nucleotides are TGTGCCAGCAGCTTAGTACAGGGGTCTCAGGCAGATGGCTACACCTTC. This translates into CASSLVQGSQADGYTF.